This T cell receptor beta chain is drawn from a study of cytomegalovirus exposure and HLA in healthy donors. As for the study in general: In a later analysis, the 130 or so validation repertoires were reported to have used the same platform as the 600 to 800 first-cohort repertoires.

Study-wide results and caveats: A later analysis found first-cohort TCR clusters tended to co-occur in the 95 to 150 validation repertoires.

The donors were members of the validation cohort comprising 100 to 150 subjects, separate from the approximately 670-subject first cohort. Clones were sequenced by immunoSEQ multiplex PCR, and TCRdb holds only the in-frame ones, with some missing. Of about 89,000 clones in the sample, roughly 83% were seen once. A word on this clone: As yet, its antigen is unknown.

The sequencing sample was made of PBMCs. The TCR sequence derives from a woman aged 18-29 years in good health and CMV-seropositive.

The CDR3 nucleotides are TGTGCCAGCAGTTTATACAGGCCGCAATCATATGAAAAACTGTTTTTT. It codes for CASSLYRPQSYEKLFF. V is TRBV27 and J is TRBJ1-4; possibly TRBD1 for D (5 bases). CDR1 and CDR2 from the germline V gene are MNHEY and SMNVEV (reference sequence). The CDR3 has 16 amino acids. The V end lost 1 base, the J end lost 6 bases, and 15 bases lay between the germline ends. Filled out from reference TRBV27 and TRBJ1-4, the complete variable domain reads EAQVTQNPRYLITVTGKKLTVTCSQNMNHEYMSWYRQDPGLGLRQIYYSMNVEVTDKGDVPEGYKVSRKEKRNFPLILESPSPNQTSLYFCASSLYRPQSYEKLFFGSGTQLSVL.